This TCR beta chain derives from a study of T cell repertoires in cytomegalovirus infection. V dropped 2 bases and J dropped 1 base, with 10 bases sitting between them. The CDR3 covers 15 residues. CDR1 and CDR2 from the germline V gene are SGHTS and YDEGEE. TCRdb independently ran MiXCR on the reads; one entry per CDR3 protein. The sample consists of fewer than 700,000 distinct CDR3 sequences, around 24% of them appearing once. Input material: CD8+ T cells from PBMCs. This TCR was recovered from a human donor in good health (CMV status not recorded). Some clones in this sample may be carry-over from other donors' samples. This sequence joins TRBV5-8 and TRBJ2-1; D is unclear. Written as DNA, the CDR3 is TGTGCCAGCAGCTTCGACCTCATATCCTACAATGAGCAGTTCTTC. Its translation is CASSFDLISYNEQFF. Together with reference TRBV5-8 and TRBJ2-1, the CDR3 gives the full variable domain: EAGVTQSPTHLIKTRGQQATLRCSPISGHTSVYWYQQALGLGLQFLLWYDEGEERNRGNFPPRFSGRQFPNYSSELNVNALELEDSALYLCASSFDLISYNEQFFGPGTRLTVL.